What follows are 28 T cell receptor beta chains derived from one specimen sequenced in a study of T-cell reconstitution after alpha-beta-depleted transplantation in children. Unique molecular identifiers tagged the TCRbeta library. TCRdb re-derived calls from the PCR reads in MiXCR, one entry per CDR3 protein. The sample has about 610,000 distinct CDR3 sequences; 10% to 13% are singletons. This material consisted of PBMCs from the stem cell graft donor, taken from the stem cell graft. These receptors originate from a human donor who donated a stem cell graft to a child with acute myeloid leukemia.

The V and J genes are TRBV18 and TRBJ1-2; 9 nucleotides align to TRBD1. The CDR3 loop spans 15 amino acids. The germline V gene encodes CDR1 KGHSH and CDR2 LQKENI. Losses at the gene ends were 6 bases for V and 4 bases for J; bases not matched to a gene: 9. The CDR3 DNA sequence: TGTGCCAGCTCCCAAAGGGACAGGGAGGGCTATGGCTACACCTTC. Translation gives CASSQRDREGYGYTF.

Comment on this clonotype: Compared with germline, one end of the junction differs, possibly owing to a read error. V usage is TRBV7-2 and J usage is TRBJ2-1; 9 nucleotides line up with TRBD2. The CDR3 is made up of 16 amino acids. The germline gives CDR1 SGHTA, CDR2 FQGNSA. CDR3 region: CASSLAGWSSYNEQFF. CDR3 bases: TGTGCCAGCAGCCTAGCGGGATGGAGCTCCTACAATGAGCAGTTCTTC.

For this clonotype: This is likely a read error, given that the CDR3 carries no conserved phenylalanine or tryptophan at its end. CDR3 sequence (DNA): TGTGCCAGCAGCATCAGACTAGCGGGAGTCTACAATGAGCAGTTCTGC. This gives the protein CASSIRLAGVYNEQFC. The chain joins TRBV11-2 to TRBJ2-1, with 12 bases fitting TRBD2. Trimming at V came to 5 bases and at J to 3 bases, leaving 5 bases not matched to a gene. CDR1 is SGHAT, CDR2 FQNNGV, per germline. The CDR3 consists of 16 residues.

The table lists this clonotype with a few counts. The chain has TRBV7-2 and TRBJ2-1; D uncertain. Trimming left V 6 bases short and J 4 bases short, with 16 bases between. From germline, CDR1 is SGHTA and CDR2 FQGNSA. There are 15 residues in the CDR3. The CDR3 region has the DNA TGTGCCAGCAGGCTCACCCTCAAAAGTTACAATGAGCAGTTCTTC. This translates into CASRLTLKSYNEQFF.

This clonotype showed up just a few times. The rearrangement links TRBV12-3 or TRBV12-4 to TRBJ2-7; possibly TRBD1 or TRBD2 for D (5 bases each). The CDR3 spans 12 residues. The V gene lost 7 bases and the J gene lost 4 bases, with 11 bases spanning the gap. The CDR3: CASTRDLYEQYF. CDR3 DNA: TGTGCCAGCACCCGGGACCTTTACGAGCAGTACTTC.

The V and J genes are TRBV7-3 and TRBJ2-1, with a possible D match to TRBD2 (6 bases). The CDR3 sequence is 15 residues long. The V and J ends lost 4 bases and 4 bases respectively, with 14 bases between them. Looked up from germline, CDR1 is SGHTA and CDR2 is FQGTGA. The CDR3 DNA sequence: TGTGCCAGCAGCTACTCCGGGACTGATTACAATGAGCAGTTCTTC. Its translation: CASSYSGTDYNEQFF. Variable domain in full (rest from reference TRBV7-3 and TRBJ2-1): GAGVSQTPSNKVTEKGKYVELRCDPISGHTALYWYRQSLGQGPEFLIYFQGTGAADDSGLPNDRFFAVRPEGSVSTLKIQRTERGDSAVYLCASSYSGTDYNEQFFGPGTRLTVL.

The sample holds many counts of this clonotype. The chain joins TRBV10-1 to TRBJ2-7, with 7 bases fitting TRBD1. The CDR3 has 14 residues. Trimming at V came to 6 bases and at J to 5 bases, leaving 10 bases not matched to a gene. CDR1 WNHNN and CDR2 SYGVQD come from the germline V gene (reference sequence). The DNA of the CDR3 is TGCGCCAGCAGCATGGGACAGTCGATCCACGAGCAGTACTTC. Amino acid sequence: CASSMGQSIHEQYF.

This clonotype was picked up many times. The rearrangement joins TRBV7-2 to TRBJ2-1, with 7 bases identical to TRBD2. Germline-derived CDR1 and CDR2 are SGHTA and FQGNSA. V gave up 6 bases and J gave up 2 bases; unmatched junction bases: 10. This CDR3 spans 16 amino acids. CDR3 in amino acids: CASSLLAGITYNEQFF. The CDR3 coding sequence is TGTGCCAGCAGTCTCTTAGCGGGTATTACCTACAATGAGCAGTTCTTC.

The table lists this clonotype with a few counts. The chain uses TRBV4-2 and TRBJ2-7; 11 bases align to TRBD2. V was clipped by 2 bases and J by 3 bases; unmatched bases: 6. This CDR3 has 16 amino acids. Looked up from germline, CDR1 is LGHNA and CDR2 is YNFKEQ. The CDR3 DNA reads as TGTGCCAGCAGCCAAACCGGGACTAGCGGAATCTACGAGCAGTACTTC. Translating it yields CASSQTGTSGIYEQYF.

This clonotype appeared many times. CDR3 in DNA: TGTGCCAGCGGCCAGACGAACACCGGGGAGCTGTTTTTT. It is translated as CASGQTNTGELFF. The rearrangement uses TRBV6-2 or TRBV6-3 and TRBJ2-2, with D hard to call. From germline, CDR1 is MNHEY and CDR2 SVGEGT. This CDR3 is 13 amino acids long. V was trimmed by 8 bases and J by 0 bases, leaving 7 bases between them.

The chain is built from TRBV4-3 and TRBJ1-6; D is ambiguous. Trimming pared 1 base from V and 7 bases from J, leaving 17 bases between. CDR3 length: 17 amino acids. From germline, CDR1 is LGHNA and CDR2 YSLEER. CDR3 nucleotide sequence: TGCGCCAGCAGCCAAGGATATGCGGGCGCGGGGAATTCACCCCTCCACTTT. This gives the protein CASSQGYAGAGNSPLHF.

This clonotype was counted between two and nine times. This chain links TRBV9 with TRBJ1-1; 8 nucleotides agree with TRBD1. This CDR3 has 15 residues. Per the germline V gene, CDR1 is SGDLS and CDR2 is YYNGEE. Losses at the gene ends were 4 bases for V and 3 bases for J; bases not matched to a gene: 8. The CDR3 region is CASSPRTGTDTEAFF. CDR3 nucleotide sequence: TGTGCCAGCAGCCCACGGACAGGGACGGACACTGAAGCTTTCTTT.

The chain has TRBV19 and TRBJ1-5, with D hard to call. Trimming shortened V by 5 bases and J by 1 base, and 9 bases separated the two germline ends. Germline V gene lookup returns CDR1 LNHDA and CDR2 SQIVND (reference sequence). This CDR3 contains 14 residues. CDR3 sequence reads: CASSDIPSNQPQHF. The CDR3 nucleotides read TGTGCCAGTAGTGACATCCCGAGCAATCAGCCCCAGCATTTT.

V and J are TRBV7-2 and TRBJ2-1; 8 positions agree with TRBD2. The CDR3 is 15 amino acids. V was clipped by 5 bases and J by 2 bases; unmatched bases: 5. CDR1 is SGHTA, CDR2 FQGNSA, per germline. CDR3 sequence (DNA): TGTGCCAGCAGCGGTAGCGGGACTGCCTACAATGAGCAGTTCTTC. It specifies CASSGSGTAYNEQFF.

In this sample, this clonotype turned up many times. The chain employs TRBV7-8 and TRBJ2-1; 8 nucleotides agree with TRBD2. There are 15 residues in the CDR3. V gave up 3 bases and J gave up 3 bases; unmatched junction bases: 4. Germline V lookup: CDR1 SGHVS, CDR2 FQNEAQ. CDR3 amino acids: CASSFSSGYYNEQFF. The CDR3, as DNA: TGTGCCAGCAGCTTTTCTAGCGGGTACTACAATGAGCAGTTCTTC.

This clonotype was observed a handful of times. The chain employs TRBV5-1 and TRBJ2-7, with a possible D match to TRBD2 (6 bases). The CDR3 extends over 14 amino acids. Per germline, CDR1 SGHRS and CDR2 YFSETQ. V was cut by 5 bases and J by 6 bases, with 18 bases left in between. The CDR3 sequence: CASRRDSPLREQYF. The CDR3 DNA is TGCGCCAGCAGAAGGGACTCCCCTCTCCGCGAGCAGTACTTC.

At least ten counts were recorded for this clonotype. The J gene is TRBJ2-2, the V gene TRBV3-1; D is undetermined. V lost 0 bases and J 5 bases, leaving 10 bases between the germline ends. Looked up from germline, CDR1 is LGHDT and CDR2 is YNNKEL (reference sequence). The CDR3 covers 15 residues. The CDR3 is CASSQEGRRTGELFF. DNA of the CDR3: TGTGCCAGCAGCCAAGAGGGCCGCAGGACCGGGGAGCTGTTTTTT. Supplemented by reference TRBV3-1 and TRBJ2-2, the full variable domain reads DTAVSQTPKYLVTQMGNDKSIKCEQNLGHDTMYWYKQDSKKFLKIMFSYNNKELIINETVPNRFSPKSPDKAHLNLHINSLELGDSAVYFCASSQEGRRTGELFFGEGSRLTVL.

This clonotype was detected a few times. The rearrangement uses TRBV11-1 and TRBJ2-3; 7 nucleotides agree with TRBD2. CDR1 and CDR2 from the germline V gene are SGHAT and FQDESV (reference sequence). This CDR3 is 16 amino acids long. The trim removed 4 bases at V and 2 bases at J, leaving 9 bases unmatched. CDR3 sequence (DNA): TGTGCCAGCAGCTCAGGAACTAGCGCCTTCACAGATACGCAGTATTTT. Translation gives CASSSGTSAFTDTQYF.

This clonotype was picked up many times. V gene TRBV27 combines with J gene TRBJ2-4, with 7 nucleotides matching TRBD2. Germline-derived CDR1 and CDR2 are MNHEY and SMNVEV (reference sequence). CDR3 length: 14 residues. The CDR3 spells CATLPPGGKNIQYF. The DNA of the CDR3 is TGTGCTACCCTCCCCCCGGGGGGCAAAAACATTCAGTACTTC.

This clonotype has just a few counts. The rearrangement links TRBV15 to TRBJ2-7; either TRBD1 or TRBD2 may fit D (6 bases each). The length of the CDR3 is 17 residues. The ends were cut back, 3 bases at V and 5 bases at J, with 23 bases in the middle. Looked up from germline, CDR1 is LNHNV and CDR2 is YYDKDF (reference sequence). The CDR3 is CATSSHDQLRGLDEQYF. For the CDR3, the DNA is TGTGCCACCAGCAGTCACGACCAGTTACGGGGGCTGGACGAGCAGTACTTC.

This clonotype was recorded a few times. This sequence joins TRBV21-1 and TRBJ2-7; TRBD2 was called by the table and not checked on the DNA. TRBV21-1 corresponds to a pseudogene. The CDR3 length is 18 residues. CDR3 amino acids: CASSHPAGGGGSLDEQYF. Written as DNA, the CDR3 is TGTGCCAGCAGCCATCCTGCGGGAGGGGGCGGGAGTCTGGACGAGCAGTACTTC.

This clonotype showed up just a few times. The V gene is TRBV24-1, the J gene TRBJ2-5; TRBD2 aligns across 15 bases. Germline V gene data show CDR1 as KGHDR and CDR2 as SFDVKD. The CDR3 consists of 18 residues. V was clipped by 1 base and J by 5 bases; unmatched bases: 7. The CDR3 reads CATSDFPAGTSGRETQYF. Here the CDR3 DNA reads TGTGCCACCAGTGATTTTCCCGCCGGGACTAGCGGGAGGGAGACCCAGTACTTC.

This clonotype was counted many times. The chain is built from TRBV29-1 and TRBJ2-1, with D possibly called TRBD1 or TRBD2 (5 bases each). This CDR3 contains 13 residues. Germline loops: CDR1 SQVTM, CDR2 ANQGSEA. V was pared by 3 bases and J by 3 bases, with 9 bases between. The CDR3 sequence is CSVEGTDYNEQFF. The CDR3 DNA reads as TGCAGCGTTGAGGGGACGGACTACAATGAGCAGTTCTTC.

CDR3 nucleotide sequence: TGCAGCGTTGTAGGGGCCTCGGGGCAGTACTTC. Residues: CSVVGASGQYF. The J gene is TRBJ2-7, the V gene TRBV29-1; D may be TRBD1 (5 bases). The CDR3 sequence is 11 residues long. Germline V gives CDR1 SQVTM, CDR2 ANQGSEA. V shed 4 bases and J shed 9 bases, with 13 bases lying between them.

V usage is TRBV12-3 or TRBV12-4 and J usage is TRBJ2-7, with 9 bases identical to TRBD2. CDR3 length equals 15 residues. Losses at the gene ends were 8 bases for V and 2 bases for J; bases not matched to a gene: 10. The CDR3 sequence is CASRGSREGPYEQYF. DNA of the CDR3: TGTGCCAGCCGGGGGTCGCGGGAGGGCCCCTACGAGCAGTACTTC.

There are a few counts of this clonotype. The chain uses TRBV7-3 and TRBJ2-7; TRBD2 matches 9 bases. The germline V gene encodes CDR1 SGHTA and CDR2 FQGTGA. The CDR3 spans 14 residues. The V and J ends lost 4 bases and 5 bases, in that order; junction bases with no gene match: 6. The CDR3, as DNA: TGTGCCAGCAGCTATAGCGGGAGAAGGGACGAGCAGTACTTC. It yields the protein CASSYSGRRDEQYF.

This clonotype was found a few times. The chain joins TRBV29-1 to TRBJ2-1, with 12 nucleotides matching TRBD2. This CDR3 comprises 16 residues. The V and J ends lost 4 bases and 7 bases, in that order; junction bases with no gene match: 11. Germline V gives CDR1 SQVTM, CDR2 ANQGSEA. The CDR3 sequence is CSVGGLAGGRPNEQFF. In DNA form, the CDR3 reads TGCAGCGTTGGCGGGCTAGCGGGAGGGCGGCCTAATGAGCAGTTCTTC.

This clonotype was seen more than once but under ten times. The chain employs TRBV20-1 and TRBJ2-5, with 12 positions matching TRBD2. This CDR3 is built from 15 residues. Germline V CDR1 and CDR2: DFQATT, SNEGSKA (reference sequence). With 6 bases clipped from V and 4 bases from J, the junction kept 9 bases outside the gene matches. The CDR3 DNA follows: TGCAGTGCGCTTCCTAGCGGGAGGGCCGGAGAGACCCAGTACTTC. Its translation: CSALPSGRAGETQYF.